This T cell receptor (beta chain) was sequenced in a study of shared clonotypes between healthy human individuals (dated by TCRdb to the early 2020s). Turning to the overall study: The cohort included three men and two women between 18 and 49 years of age. For each donor, CD4 naive and CD4 memory were each given three plates, CD8 naive was given two plates, and CD8 memory was given one plate. The study deeply sequenced blood TCR repertoires of five healthy adults to estimate repertoire size and the extent of clonotype sharing between individuals. Libraries were prepared and TCR repertoires were sequenced by different laboratories using diverse techniques, in order to increase sequencing depth and limit assay-specific biases. Leukapheresis yielded between about 0.85 and 10 billion PBMCs per donor.

Using the deep immunoSEQ assay, TCR CDR3 regions were amplified from genomic DNA by multiplex PCR. Extracted genomic DNA from each cell subset was spread evenly across all wells of several immunoSEQ 96-well plates, with each plate serving as a replicate. For sorted subsets, 200 to 250 ng genomic DNA, equal to 25,000 to 35,000 T cell genomes, was loaded into each replicate PCR. Purified libraries were measured with a Qubit 3.0 fluorometer, size-checked on a Bioanalyzer 2100, and measured again with the KAPA Library Quantification kit. Each immunoSEQ 96-well plate was sequenced on its own single-read 150-cycle Illumina NextSeq 550 flow cell. The study's own analysis went as follows. Because the immunoSEQ output included only junctional sequences and no quality scores, the filtering could not be the same as the filtering used for full-length reads. Sequences were annotated with PyIR, a Python wrapper for IgBLAST v1.9, using IMGT germline references to assign V/J genes and CDR3. Any read was removed if the V/J assignment was weak (E-value above 1e-6), the CDR3 was missing, or the read contained stop codons, out-of-frame junctions, or ambiguous translated residues. V3J clonotypes were defined by identical inferred V gene, J gene, and CDR3 amino acid sequence. Percentage overlap between repertoires was calculated by dividing the number of shared unique clonotypes by the size of the smaller repertoire. Three approaches were used to assess repertoire richness: RTK rarefaction, the Chao1 estimator, and Recon v2.1 estimates of unobserved clonotypes. Generation probabilities for all TCRbeta clonotypes obtained by the gDNA method from a few donors were computed using OLGA. The source is immuneACCESS, and TCRdb retained only in-frame sequences with V and J called. Part of the clones is not carried over; for the studies checked, unresolved V genes explain less than half of this, and the remainder is unexplained. V and J calls and clone size are given by that table; D and trimming were obtained from the DNA. For this sample the table gives more than 2 million clones, of which around 95% were detected only once. The ten top clones hold around 0.13% of the sample.

Healthy HIV-negative adults with no recently reported acute infections or vaccinations were included as donors. Every donor was a Caucasian adult residing in Nashville, Tennessee, USA. Magnetic negative selection was used to enrich CD4+ T cells, after which naive cells were positively selected on CD45RA and the negative fraction became the memory subset. Blood was obtained by leukapheresis, after which PBMCs were separated by Ficoll-Histopaque density gradient centrifugation and cryopreserved in liquid nitrogen vapor phase. Analytical flow cytometry was used to check the purity and quantity of each magnetically sorted T cell population. From each sorted fraction, genomic DNA was isolated and quantified by UV absorbance on a Nanodrop 2000c. Study-wide conclusions, independent of this receptor: Rarefaction of sorted-subset datasets indicated incomplete sequencing despite the large sequencing depth. Across a few donors, around 5% of naive CD4, approximately 3.5% of naive CD8, roughly 2.3% of memory CD4, and about 0.44% of memory CD8 clonotypes were shared. Because the study included only a small number of donors, the genetic and exposure-history diversity represented was limited. Sampling was limited to blood, and TCR repertoires in tissue likely differ from TCR repertoires in blood. Pairwise subsampling indicated that sequencing depth was expected to affect the degree of clonotype sharing among donors. Clonotypes shared by all four sorted-subset donors showed higher generation probabilities than non-shared clonotypes. Larger estimated clonotype richness was generally found for naive subsets than for memory subsets.

Taken from cysteine to phenylalanine, the CDR3 has 14 residues. The only DNA kept is the CDR3, 42 bases in frame from the first base. V ends up 7 bases short and J 3 bases short, with an unmatched junction base count of 5. The germline V gene encodes CDR1 LNHDA and CDR2 SQIVND (reference sequence). With respect to this clone: Its target antigen remains unknown. No much larger clone exists at a distance of one base, and base qualities are not known.

Sequenced input: naive CD4+ T cells sorted from blood. Explained via the paper, the cell subset or site label denotes: CD45RA+ positively selected. The sequence was collected from a man aged 18 to 30 in good health. The chain joins TRBV19 to TRBJ1-3; 8 bases in the middle match TRBD1. The nucleotide sequence reads TGTGCCAGTATGGGCAGGGGGCTTGGAAACACCATATATTTT. Translated, this gives CASMGRGLGNTIYF.